Many counts were recorded for the clone carrying this T cell receptor beta chain. Its antigen is currently unknown. The junction departs from germline at one end; a sequencing error may be responsible. Germline V lookup: CDR1 SGHRS, CDR2 YFSETQ. The CDR3 covers 15 residues. Unique molecular identifiers were incorporated into the prepared TCRbeta library. MiXCR, run by TCRdb on the PCR reads, gives a single entry per CDR3 protein. The repertoire holds around 670,000 distinct CDR3 sequences, with over 10% as singletons. This entry belongs to a study of T-cell reconstitution after alpha-beta-depleted transplantation in children. Study observations and caveats: The high TCRbeta diversity at day 60 in some patients came from surviving recipient T cells and thymic progenitors. Reportedly, alpha-beta T cells present about two months post-transplant originated from several hundred expanded clones of graft origin. From newly produced T cells came most of the T-cell counts and diversity one year after transplant.

V is TRBV5-1 and J is TRBJ2-1; 10 bases fit TRBD2. The starting material was PBMCs, obtained before TCRalphabeta/CD19-depleted stem cell transplant. The source of this sequence is a girl under 10 years old with congenital amegakaryocytic thrombocytopenia, due to receive a stem cell transplant. The CDR3 DNA is TGCGCCAGTAGCTTAAGGGCTAGCGGGAGTAATGAGCAGTTCTTC. Translated: CASSLRASGSNEQFF.